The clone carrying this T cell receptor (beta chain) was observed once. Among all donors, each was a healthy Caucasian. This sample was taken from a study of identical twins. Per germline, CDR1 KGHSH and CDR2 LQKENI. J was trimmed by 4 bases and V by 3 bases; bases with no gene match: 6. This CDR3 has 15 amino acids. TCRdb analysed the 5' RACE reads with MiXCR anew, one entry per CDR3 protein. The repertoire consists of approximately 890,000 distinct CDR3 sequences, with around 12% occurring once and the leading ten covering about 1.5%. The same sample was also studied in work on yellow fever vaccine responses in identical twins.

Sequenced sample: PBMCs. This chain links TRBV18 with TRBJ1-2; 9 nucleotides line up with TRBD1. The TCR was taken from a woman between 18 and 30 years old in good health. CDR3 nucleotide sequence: TGTGCCAGCTCACCCGGACAGGGGTTGACCTATGGCTACACCTTC. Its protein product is CASSPGQGLTYGYTF. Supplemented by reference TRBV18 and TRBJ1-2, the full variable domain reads NAGVMQNPRHLVRRRGQEARLRCSPMKGHSHVYWYRQLPEEGLKFMVYLQKENIIDESGMPKERFSAEFPKEGPSILRIQQVVRGDSAAYFCASSPGQGLTYGYTFGSGTRLTVV.